The rows below give T cell receptor beta chains drawn from one sample of a study of technical replicates of blood from a handful of donors. The assay was immunoSEQ multiplex PCR, and TCRdb's table has in-frame clones only and misses some. The sample carries approximately 74,000 clones, 80% to 90% recorded once. Sequencing used PBMCs. Every receptor here comes from a human donor in good health. Some clones in this sample may be carry-over from other donors' samples. Each CDR3 is given with its conserved first and last residue.

>TRBV20-1
CSASVAGSRFF
>TRBV4-3
CASSQEYRPSGNTIYF
>TRBV7-2
CASSPGLRGKTQYF
>TRBV2
CASSVGTSGGRRWDTQYF
>TRBV19
CASSTGKDSGNTIYF
>TRBV29-1
CSVDSDRGTFF
>TRBV6-5
CASGGNGLNTEAFF
>TRBV15
CATSKTGSNEKLFF
>TRBV15
CATSRETGGWNEQFF
>TRBV12-5
CASGGTGGNTEAFF
>TRBV12-5
CASGFEGVSYGYTF
>TRBV4-3
CASSQGGRLTPLHF
>TRBV7-9
CASSYGTSGGDEQFF
>TRBV2
CASRKSSGWSSYEQYF
>TRBV7-2
CASRGGWYEQFF
>TRBV7-8
CASSLWRDTQYF
>TRBV2
CASSGARAEQYF
>TRBV30
CASHRGNTEAFF
>TRBV6-6
CASRETQGQGYTF
>TRBV19
CASSIRGGNYNEQFF
>TRBV13
CASSLGQGNSPLHF
>TRBV29-1
CSVVSDTSYEQYF
>TRBV18
CASSSSPLGDTIYF
>TRBV27
CASRIYGTGGSYEQYF
>TRBV4-3
CASSQAGGPSSNEQFF
>TRBV19
CASWRPGLVSNTGELFF
>TRBV7-9
CASSFFQEGYTF
>TRBV4-3
CASSQGTGNIYEQYF
>TRBV7-2
CASSPSRTGDQRAFF
>TRBV19
CASSISGAIGYTF
>TRBV4-3
CASSQYLAGFYEQYF
>TRBV7-9
CASSLREGDGYTF
>TRBV15
CATSRVGEATQYF
>TRBV5-5
CASSAGGRFTRTEAFF
>TRBV11-2
CASRGAGGLYEQYF
>TRBV2
CARSGGGIETQYF
>TRBV10-3
CATGGGTDTQYF
>TRBV11-3
CASSLSSGLFFPYEQYF
>TRBV2
CASQPGGGRNTIYF
>TRBV5-1
CASSLIGQGFLAFF
>TRBV19
CASRMDSSSYEQYF
>TRBV9
CASSVDPGQGAFNEQFF
>TRBV19
CASRKQGAGDEQFF
>TRBV7-2
CASSLASGGTPWNEQYF
>TRBV9
CASSVGLGANYGYTF
>TRBV27
CARGGGNWYEQYF
>TRBV29-1
CSVEPGQGMNTEAFF
>TRBV30
CASSLIAGVGEQYF
>TRBV11-2
CASSLEGTGVEKLFF
>TRBV11-1
CASSSQGLRTGELFF
>TRBV15
CATSTGTGGNEQFF
>TRBV19
CASSIAGVNTDTQYF
>TRBV19
CASRISGTNTQYF
>TRBV10-1
CANPGTKNTEAFF
>TRBV4-3
CASSQGTGGAEEQYF